What follows are 25 T cell receptor beta chains derived from one specimen sequenced in a study of T-cell memory formation after mild COVID-19. MiXCR, applied by TCRdb to the 5' RACE reads, yields one record per CDR3 protein. This repertoire shows around 300,000 distinct CDR3 sequences, roughly an eighth found once; its top ten account for 21%. The sample consisted of PBMCs or a T cell subset sorted from them (not recorded which). The receptors come from a man aged 18-30 years who had mild COVID-19 (a few samples of this study predate the infection). Cell type and time point are not known.

The table lists this clonotype with a few counts. The genes are TRBV9 and TRBJ2-3, with 8 bases matching TRBD2. CDR1 and CDR2 from the germline V gene are SGDLS and YYNGEE. The CDR3 runs 14 residues. V dropped 0 bases and J dropped 5; count of bases not matched to a gene: 2. CDR3 loop: CASSVVGGGDTQYF. In DNA form, the CDR3 reads TGTGCCAGCAGCGTAGTCGGGGGGGGAGATACGCAGTATTTT.

The chain is built from TRBV29-1 and TRBJ1-2, with D perhaps TRBD1 (6 bases). Germline CDR1 is SQVTM and CDR2 is ANQGSEA. This CDR3 is 12 amino acids long. Trimming stripped 6 bases from V and 8 bases from J, with 16 bases between. CDR3 sequence: CSVLTGRGGYTF. Here the CDR3 DNA reads TGCAGCGTGCTGACAGGCCGCGGGGGCTACACCTTC.

This clonotype was recorded a few times. The chain couples TRBV7-9 to TRBJ2-3; D is possibly TRBD2 (5 bases). Germline CDR1 reads SEHNR; CDR2 reads FQNEAQ (reference sequence). Trimming cost V 1 base and J 2 bases, with 19 bases left between them. The CDR3 runs to 18 residues. CDR3 coding DNA: TGTGCCAGCAGCTTAGGAGCGGCACTGCACCACCACACAGATACGCAGTATTTT. Translating gives CASSLGAALHHHTDTQYF. Looking up the rest from reference TRBV7-9 and TRBJ2-3 gives the full variable domain: DTGVSQNPRHKITKRGQNVTFRCDPISEHNRLYWYRQTLGQGPEFLTYFQNEAQLEKSRLLSDRFSAERPKGSFSTLEIQRTEQGDSAMYLCASSLGAALHHHTDTQYFGPGTRLTVL.

This chain joins TRBV29-1 and TRBJ2-1; 7 bases agree with TRBD1. V dropped 1 base and J dropped 8; count of bases not matched to a gene: 5. The CDR3 extends over 13 amino acids. Germline V CDR1 and CDR2: SQVTM, ANQGSEA. The CDR3 DNA reads as TGCAGCGTTGAAGGACAGGGTTTCTATGAGCAGTTCTTC. Translation: CSVEGQGFYEQFF.

The rearrangement uses TRBV7-9 and TRBJ2-7; 10 bases fit TRBD1. Germline V CDR1 and CDR2: SEHNR, FQNEAQ (reference sequence). Unmatched junction bases numbered 10, after V lost 5 bases and J lost 6 bases. The CDR3 spans 15 residues. The CDR3 protein is CASSTGTGANLEQYF. CDR3 in DNA: TGTGCCAGCAGCACCGGGACAGGGGCGAATCTCGAGCAGTACTTC.

A few counts support this clonotype. The V and J genes are TRBV12-3 or TRBV12-4 and TRBJ2-7; 7 nucleotides line up with TRBD2. V lost 3 bases, J lost 3 bases, and 5 bases stayed unmatched. The CDR3 covers 14 residues. In nucleotides, the CDR3 is TGTGCCAGCAGTTTGTTGGGCGGGGGCTACGAGCAGTACTTC. Amino acids: CASSLLGGGYEQYF.

V gene TRBV6-5 combines with J gene TRBJ2-2, with D possibly being TRBD2 (6 bases). There are 12 residues in the CDR3. The ends were cut back, 5 bases at V and 7 bases at J, with 8 bases in the middle. Germline CDR1 and CDR2: MNHEY and SVGAGI. The CDR3 DNA reads as TGTGCCAGCAGTGGGGGGTACGGGGAGCTGTTTTTT. This codes for CASSGGYGELFF.

This clonotype appeared a few times. The J gene is TRBJ1-1, the V gene TRBV3-1; tentatively, D is TRBD1 (6 bases). This CDR3 has 19 amino acids. Germline V lookup: CDR1 LGHDT, CDR2 YNNKEL (reference sequence). V was shortened by 4 bases and J by 1 base, with 25 bases between the two germline ends. CDR3 amino acids: CASSPRPGALGSWNTEAFF. The CDR3 region has the DNA TGTGCCAGCAGCCCCCGGCCAGGGGCTCTGGGTTCTTGGAACACTGAAGCTTTCTTT.

This chain joins TRBV27 and TRBJ2-1, with 10 bases that match TRBD2. Trimming removed 6 bases from V and 7 bases from J; junction bases left unmatched: 9. The CDR3 spans 15 residues. CDR1 and CDR2 from the germline V gene are MNHEY and SMNVEV (reference sequence). DNA of the CDR3: TGTGCCAGCAGGGCTCAGCGGGGGGGTCTAAATGAGCAGTTCTTC. This codes for CASRAQRGGLNEQFF.

The rearrangement uses TRBV11-2 and TRBJ2-1; maybe TRBD2 (6 bases). Germline values: CDR1 SGHAT, CDR2 FQNNGV. With 5 bases removed from V and 5 bases from J, the gap between germline ends came to 25 bases. The CDR3 runs 18 residues. The chain's CDR3 is CASSQARFLGRGDNEQFF. As DNA, the CDR3 is TGTGCCAGCAGCCAAGCTAGATTTCTTGGGCGGGGTGACAATGAGCAGTTCTTC.

This sequence joins TRBV2 and TRBJ2-2, with D uncertain. The V and J ends lost 6 bases and 2 bases respectively, with 10 bases between them. This CDR3 has 14 residues. From germline, CDR1 is SNHLY and CDR2 FYNNEI. CDR3 amino acids: CASRTGPNTGELFF. The CDR3 DNA reads TGTGCCAGCAGGACCGGGCCTAACACCGGGGAGCTGTTTTTT.

This clonotype was seen more than once but under ten times. The chain is built from TRBV20-1 and TRBJ1-5; no reliable D call. The germline CDR1 and CDR2 sequences are DFQATT and SNEGSKA (reference sequence). The CDR3 runs 8 residues. The chain's CDR3 is CRGQPQHF. CDR3 coding DNA: TGCAGAGGACAGCCCCAGCATTTT.

This clonotype was seen only a few times. The chain couples TRBV7-2 to TRBJ2-3; TRBD2 aligns across 8 bases. The CDR3 consists of 13 residues. Germline V gene sequence: CDR1 SGHTA, CDR2 FQGNSA. V shed 6 bases, J shed 6 bases, and the junction held 5 bases outside the gene matches. As DNA, the CDR3 is TGTGCCAGCAGGCTAGCGGGTACCGATACGCAGTATTTT. Protein product: CASRLAGTDTQYF. The entire variable domain, with the rest obtained from reference TRBV7-2 and TRBJ2-3, is as follows: GAGVSQSPSNKVTEKGKDVELRCDPISGHTALYWYRQSLGQGLEFLIYFQGNSAPDKSGLPSDRFSAERTGGSVSTLTIQRTQQEDSAVYLCASRLAGTDTQYFGPGTRLTVL.

The rearrangement joins TRBV20-1 to TRBJ2-7, with D maybe TRBD1 (5 bases). This CDR3 region has 16 residues. In germline, CDR1 is DFQATT, CDR2 SNEGSKA (reference sequence). The V gene lost 1 base and the J gene lost 6 bases, with 22 bases spanning the gap. The CDR3 nucleotides read TGCAGTGCTAGAGTCTCCCTTGGACAAGCGACCCTCGAGCAGTACGTC. It codes for CSARVSLGQATLEQYV.

This sequence joins TRBV5-1 and TRBJ1-1, with D perhaps matching TRBD1 (6 bases). CDR1 and CDR2 from the germline V gene are SGHRS and YFSETQ. This CDR3 contains 16 residues. Deletions cut 4 bases from V and 4 bases from J, with 20 bases between. CDR3 sequence reads: CASSLPSGARGTEAFF. The CDR3 DNA reads TGCGCCAGCAGCCTACCCTCAGGGGCCCGGGGCACTGAAGCTTTCTTT.

This clonotype came up a few times. J is TRBJ1-2 and V is TRBV20-1; TRBD1 might be the D (5 bases). The germline gives CDR1 DFQATT, CDR2 SNEGSKA (reference sequence). Trimming took 3 bases from V and 0 from J, leaving 14 bases between them. The CDR3 is 15 residues long. CDR3: CSARGGDGANYGYTF. As DNA, the CDR3 is TGCAGTGCTAGGGGAGGGGACGGGGCTAACTATGGCTACACCTTC.

There are a few counts of this clonotype. The chain uses TRBV5-5 and TRBJ1-2, with TRBD1 matching 7 bases. CDR3 length: 14 amino acids. V shed 1 base, J shed 5 bases, and the junction held 5 bases outside the gene matches. The germline CDR1 and CDR2 sequences are SGHKS and YYEKEE (reference sequence). The CDR3 DNA follows: TGTGCCAGCAGCTTGAACCCGGGACAGTATGGCTACACCTTC. The encoded protein is CASSLNPGQYGYTF.

The sample holds a few counts of this clonotype. The chain links TRBV4-1 to TRBJ1-6; TRBD1 might be the D (5 bases). Germline loops: CDR1 MGHRA, CDR2 YSYEKL. V lost 3 bases, J lost 8 bases, and 11 bases lay in between. This CDR3 has 14 amino acids. Here the CDR3 reads CASSQISGDSPLHF. Here the CDR3 DNA reads TGCGCCAGCAGCCAGATTTCGGGGGATTCACCCCTCCACTTT.

This clonotype was counted only a few times. The chain employs TRBV7-3 and TRBJ2-6; maybe TRBD1 (6 bases). There are 16 residues in the CDR3. The V end was cut by 1 base, the J end by 2 bases, with 9 bases between. Germline V CDR1 and CDR2: SGHTA, FQGTGA. The CDR3 coding sequence is TGTGCCAGCAGCTTAAAGGCAGGGGCTGGGGCCAACGTCCTGACTTTC. Its protein product is CASSLKAGAGANVLTF.

This clonotype was seen more than once but under ten times. This rearrangement joins TRBV7-2 to TRBJ1-5, with D possibly TRBD1 on 6 matching bases. Per the germline V gene, CDR1 is SGHTA and CDR2 is FQGNSA. Between the trimmed V and J ends, which lost 1 base and 6 bases, there was a span of 16 bases. This CDR3 has 16 amino acids. The CDR3 coding sequence is TGTGCCAGCAGCTTAGGAGGGGGGGGCCGAGGTCAGCCCCAGCATTTT. Translating gives CASSLGGGGRGQPQHF.

The J gene is TRBJ1-6, the V gene TRBV6-5, with D unresolved. V dropped 1 base and J dropped 14 bases, with 15 bases sitting between them. Looked up from germline, CDR1 is MNHEY and CDR2 is SVGAGI. The CDR3 consists of 14 residues. The CDR3 here is CASSYLRRVGSLHF. The CDR3 DNA is TGTGCCAGCAGTTACTTAAGACGGGTAGGGTCCCTCCACTTT.

This clonotype was observed once. The chain couples TRBV5-1 to TRBJ2-7; 7 bases fit TRBD2. The CDR3 is made up of 14 amino acids. The germline V gene encodes CDR1 SGHRS and CDR2 YFSETQ. V shed 3 bases and J 0 bases; nucleotides not matched to a gene: 3. The CDR3 sequence: CASSSGGGSYEQYF. The CDR3 nucleotides read TGCGCCAGCAGCTCGGGGGGAGGCTCCTACGAGCAGTACTTC.

V and J are TRBV5-1 and TRBJ2-5; TRBD2 is a possible D gene (7 bases). The CDR3 runs 16 residues. Germline V gene sequence: CDR1 SGHRS, CDR2 YFSETQ. V gave up 3 bases and J gave up 1 base, with 16 bases separating them. This chain's CDR3 is CASSSRGAPPQETQYF. CDR3 nucleotide sequence: TGCGCCAGCAGCTCACGGGGGGCCCCCCCCCAAGAGACCCAGTACTTC.

This clonotype was counted many times. The rearrangement uses TRBV6-2 or TRBV6-3 and TRBJ2-3; TRBD1 matches 7 bases. Germline V gene lookup returns CDR1 MNHEY and CDR2 SVGEGT. The J segment lost 3 bases and the V segment lost 2 bases, leaving 5 bases of the junction unmatched. The CDR3 runs to 15 residues. CDR3 DNA sequence: TGTGCCAGCAGTTACGGAGACAGGGATACAGATACGCAGTATTTT. Its translation: CASSYGDRDTDTQYF.

The rearrangement joins TRBV28 to TRBJ2-1; TRBD2 matches 10 bases. The CDR3 has 14 residues. Germline V gene data show CDR1 as MDHEN and CDR2 as SYDVKM. J lost 6 bases, V lost 5 bases, and 4 bases had no gene match. The CDR3 region is CASSKLAGFNEQFF. As DNA, the CDR3 is TGTGCCAGCAGTAAACTAGCGGGGTTCAATGAGCAGTTCTTC.